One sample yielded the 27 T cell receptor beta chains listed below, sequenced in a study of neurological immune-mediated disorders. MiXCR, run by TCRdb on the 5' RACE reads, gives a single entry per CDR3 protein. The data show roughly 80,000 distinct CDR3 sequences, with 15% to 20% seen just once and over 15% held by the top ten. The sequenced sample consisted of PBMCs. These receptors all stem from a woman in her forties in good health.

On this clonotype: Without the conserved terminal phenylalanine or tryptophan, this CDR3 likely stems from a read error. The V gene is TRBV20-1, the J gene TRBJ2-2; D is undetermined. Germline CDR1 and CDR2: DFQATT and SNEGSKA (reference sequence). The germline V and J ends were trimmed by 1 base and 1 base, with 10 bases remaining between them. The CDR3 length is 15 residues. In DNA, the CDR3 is TGCAGTGCTAGAGGGGCTCAGGAGAACACCGGGGAGCTGTTTTAT. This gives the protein CSARGAQENTGELFY.

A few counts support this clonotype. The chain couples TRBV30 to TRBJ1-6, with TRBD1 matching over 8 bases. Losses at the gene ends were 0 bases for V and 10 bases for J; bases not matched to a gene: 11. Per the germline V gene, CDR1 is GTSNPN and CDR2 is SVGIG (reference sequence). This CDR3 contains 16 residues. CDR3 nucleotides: TGTGCCTGGAGTGTACCCAGGGGGCTTCAGGAATCACCCCTCCACTTT. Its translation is CAWSVPRGLQESPLHF.

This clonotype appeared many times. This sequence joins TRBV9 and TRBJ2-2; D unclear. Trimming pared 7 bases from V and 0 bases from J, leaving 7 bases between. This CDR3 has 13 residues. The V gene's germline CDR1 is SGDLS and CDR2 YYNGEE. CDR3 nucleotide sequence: TGTGCCAGCGAAGAAGCGAACACCGGGGAGCTGTTTTTT. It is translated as CASEEANTGELFF.

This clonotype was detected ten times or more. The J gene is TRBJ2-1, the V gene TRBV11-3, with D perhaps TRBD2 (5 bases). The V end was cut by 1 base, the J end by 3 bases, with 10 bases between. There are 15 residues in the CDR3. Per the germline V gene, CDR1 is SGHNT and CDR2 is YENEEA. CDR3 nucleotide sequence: TGTGCCAGCAGCTTAGGACTAACCCTCTACAATGAGCAGTTCTTC. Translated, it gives CASSLGLTLYNEQFF.

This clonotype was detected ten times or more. Here the CDR3 reads CACANTGELFF. Here the CDR3 DNA reads TGTGCCTGCGCGAACACCGGGGAGCTGTTTTTT. The rearrangement links TRBV30 to TRBJ2-2; D is unclear. This CDR3 contains 11 residues. Germline-derived CDR1 and CDR2 are GTSNPN and SVGIG (reference sequence). V was clipped by 6 bases and J by 0 bases, with 2 bases between them.

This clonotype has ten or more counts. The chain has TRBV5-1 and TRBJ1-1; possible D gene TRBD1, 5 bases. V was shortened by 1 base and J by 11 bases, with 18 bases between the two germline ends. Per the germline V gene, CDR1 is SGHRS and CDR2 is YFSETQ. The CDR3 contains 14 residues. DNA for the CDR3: TGCGCCAGCAGCTTGTTAGGGCAGGGCCGGGCGGCTTTCTTT. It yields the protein CASSLLGQGRAAFF.

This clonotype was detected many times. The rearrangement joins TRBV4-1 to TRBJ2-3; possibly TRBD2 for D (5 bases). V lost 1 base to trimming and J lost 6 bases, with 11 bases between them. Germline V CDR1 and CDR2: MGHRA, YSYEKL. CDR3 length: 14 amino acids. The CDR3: CASSQGLALDTQYF. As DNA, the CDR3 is TGCGCCAGCAGCCAAGGGCTAGCTTTGGATACGCAGTATTTT.

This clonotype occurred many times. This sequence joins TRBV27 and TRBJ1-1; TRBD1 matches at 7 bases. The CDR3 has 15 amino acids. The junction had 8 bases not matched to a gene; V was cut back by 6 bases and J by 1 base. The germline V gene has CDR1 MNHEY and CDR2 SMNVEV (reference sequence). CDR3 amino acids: CASRTGIKPNTEAFF. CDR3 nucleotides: TGTGCCAGCAGGACAGGGATTAAACCGAACACTGAAGCTTTCTTT.

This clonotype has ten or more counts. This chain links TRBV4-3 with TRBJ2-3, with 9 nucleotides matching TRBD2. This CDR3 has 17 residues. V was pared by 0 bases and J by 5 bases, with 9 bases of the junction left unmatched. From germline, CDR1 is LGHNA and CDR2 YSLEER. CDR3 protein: CASSQDRRGGPQDTQYF. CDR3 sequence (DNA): TGCGCCAGCAGCCAAGATCGGCGGGGGGGGCCGCAAGATACGCAGTATTTT.

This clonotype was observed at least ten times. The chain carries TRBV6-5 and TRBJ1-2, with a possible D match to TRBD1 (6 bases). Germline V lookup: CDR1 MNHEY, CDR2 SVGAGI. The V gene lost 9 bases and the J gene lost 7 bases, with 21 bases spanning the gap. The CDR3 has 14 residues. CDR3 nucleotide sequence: TGTGCCAGTTCGGCTATGGGGGGCGCGGGTGGCTACACCTTC. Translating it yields CASSAMGGAGGYTF.

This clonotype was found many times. The chain's CDR3 is CASTIRGDGSSYEQYF. CDR3 coding DNA: TGTGCCAGCACCATCCGAGGGGACGGAAGTTCCTACGAGCAGTACTTC. The rearrangement links TRBV12-3 or TRBV12-4 to TRBJ2-7, with D possibly called TRBD1 or TRBD2 (5 bases each). The CDR3 totals 16 residues. The V gene lost 7 bases and the J gene lost 1 base, with 20 bases spanning the gap.

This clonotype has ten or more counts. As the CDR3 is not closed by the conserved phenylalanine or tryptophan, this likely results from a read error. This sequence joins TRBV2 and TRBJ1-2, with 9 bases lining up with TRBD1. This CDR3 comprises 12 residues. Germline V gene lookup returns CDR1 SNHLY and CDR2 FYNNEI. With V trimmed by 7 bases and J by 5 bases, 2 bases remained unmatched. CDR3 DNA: TGTGCCAGCATGACAGGGGGATATGGCTACACCTCC. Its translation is CASMTGGYGYTS.

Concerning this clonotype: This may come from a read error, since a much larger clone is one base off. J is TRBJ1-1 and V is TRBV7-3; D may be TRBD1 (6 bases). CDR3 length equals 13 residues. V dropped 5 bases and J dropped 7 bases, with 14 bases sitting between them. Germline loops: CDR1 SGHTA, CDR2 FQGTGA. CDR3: CASSLTGQCEAFF. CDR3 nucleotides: TGTGCCAGCAGCCTTACTGGACAGTGTGAAGCTTTCTTT.

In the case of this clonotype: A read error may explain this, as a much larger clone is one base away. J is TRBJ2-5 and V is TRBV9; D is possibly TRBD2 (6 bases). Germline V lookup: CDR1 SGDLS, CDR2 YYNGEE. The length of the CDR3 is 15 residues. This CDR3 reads CASSVGLDREDTQYF. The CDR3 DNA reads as TGTGCCAGCAGCGTAGGACTAGACCGGGAAGATACCCAGTACTTC.

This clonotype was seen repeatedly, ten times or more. The CDR3 bases are TGTGCCAGCAGCTTAGGGCCAGTGAACACTGAAGCTTTCTTT. This encodes CASSLGPVNTEAFF. V usage is TRBV7-2 and J usage is TRBJ1-1; no definite D call. Germline V lookup: CDR1 SGHTA, CDR2 FQGNSA. CDR3 length: 14 amino acids. V lost 1 base, J lost 0 bases, and 6 bases lay in between. Full variable domain (missing parts from reference TRBV7-2 and TRBJ1-1): GAGVSQSPSNKVTEKGKDVELRCDPISGHTALYWYRQSLGQGLEFLIYFQGNSAPDKSGLPSDRFSAERTGGSVSTLTIQRTQQEDSAVYLCASSLGPVNTEAFFGQGTRLTVV.

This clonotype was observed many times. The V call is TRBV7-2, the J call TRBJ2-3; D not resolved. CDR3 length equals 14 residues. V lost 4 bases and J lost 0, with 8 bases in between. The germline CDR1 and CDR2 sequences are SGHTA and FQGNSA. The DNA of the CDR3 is TGTGCCAGCAGCTCCCTAGGAAGCACAGATACGCAGTATTTT. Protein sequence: CASSSLGSTDTQYF. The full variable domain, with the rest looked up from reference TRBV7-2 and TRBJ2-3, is GAGVSQSPSNKVTEKGKDVELRCDPISGHTALYWYRQSLGQGLEFLIYFQGNSAPDKSGLPSDRFSAERTGGSVSTLTIQRTQQEDSAVYLCASSSLGSTDTQYFGPGTRLTVL.

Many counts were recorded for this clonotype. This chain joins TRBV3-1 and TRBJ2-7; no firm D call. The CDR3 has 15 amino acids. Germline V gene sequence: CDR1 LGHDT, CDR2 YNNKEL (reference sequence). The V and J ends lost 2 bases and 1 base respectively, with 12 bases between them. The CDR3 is CASSQYDGRSYEQYF. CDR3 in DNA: TGTGCCAGCAGCCAATACGACGGCAGATCCTACGAGCAGTACTTC.

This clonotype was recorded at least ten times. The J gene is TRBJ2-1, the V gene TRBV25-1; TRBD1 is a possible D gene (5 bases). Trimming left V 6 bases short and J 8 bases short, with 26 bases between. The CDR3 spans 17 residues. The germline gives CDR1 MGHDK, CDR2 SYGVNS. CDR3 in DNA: TGTGCCAGCAGGGGCTATATAGGGGTAGGAAAGCTGGATGAGCAGTTCTTC. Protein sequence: CASRGYIGVGKLDEQFF.

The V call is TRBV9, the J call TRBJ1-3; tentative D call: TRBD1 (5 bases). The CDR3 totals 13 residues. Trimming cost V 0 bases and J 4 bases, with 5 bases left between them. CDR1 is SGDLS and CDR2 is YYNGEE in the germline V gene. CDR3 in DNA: TGTGCCAGCAGCGTAGGACAGGGAAACACCATATATTTT. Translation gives CASSVGQGNTIYF.

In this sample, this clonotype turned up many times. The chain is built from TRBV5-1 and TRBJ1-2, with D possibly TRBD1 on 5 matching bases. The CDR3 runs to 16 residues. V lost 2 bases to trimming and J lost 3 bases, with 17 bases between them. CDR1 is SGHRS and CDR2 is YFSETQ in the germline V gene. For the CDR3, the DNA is TGCGCCAGCAGCTTCCAATCGGGGGGGACGGACTATGGCTACACCTTC. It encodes CASSFQSGGTDYGYTF.

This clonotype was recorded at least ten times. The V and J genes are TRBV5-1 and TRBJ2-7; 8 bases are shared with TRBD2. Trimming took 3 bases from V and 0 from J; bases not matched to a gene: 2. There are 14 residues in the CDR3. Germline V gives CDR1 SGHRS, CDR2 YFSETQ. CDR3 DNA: TGCGCCAGCAGCTCACTAGCGGCCTCCTACGAGCAGTACTTC. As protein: CASSSLAASYEQYF.

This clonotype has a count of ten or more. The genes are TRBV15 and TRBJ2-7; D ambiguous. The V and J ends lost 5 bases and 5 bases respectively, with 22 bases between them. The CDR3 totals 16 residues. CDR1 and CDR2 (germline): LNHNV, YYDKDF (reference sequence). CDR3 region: CATSPFGAGTSHEQYV. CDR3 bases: TGTGCCACCAGCCCCTTTGGAGCAGGTACGTCGCACGAGCAGTACGTC.

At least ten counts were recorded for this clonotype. The CDR3 DNA reads TGTGCCAGCAGTGCCAAACAGGGGGCCATCTACGAGCAGTACGTC. Protein: CASSAKQGAIYEQYV. The V gene is TRBV6-6, the J gene TRBJ2-7; TRBD1 matches 9 bases. Germline trimming cut 5 bases from V and 3 bases from J; bases unmatched to any gene: 8. The CDR3 length is 15 residues. The germline gives CDR1 MNHNY, CDR2 SVGAGI (reference sequence).

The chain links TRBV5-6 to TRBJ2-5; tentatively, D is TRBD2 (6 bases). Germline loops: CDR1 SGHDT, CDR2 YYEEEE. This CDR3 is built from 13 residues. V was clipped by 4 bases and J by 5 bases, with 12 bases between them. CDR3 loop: CASSAGTGETQYF. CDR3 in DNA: TGTGCCAGCAGCGCGGGGACCGGGGAGACCCAGTACTTC.

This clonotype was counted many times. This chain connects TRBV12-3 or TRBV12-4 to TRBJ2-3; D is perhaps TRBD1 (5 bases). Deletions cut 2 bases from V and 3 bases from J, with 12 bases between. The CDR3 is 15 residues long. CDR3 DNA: TGTGCCAGCAGTTTACAGGGAAGGGCTACAGATACGCAGTATTTT. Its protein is CASSLQGRATDTQYF.

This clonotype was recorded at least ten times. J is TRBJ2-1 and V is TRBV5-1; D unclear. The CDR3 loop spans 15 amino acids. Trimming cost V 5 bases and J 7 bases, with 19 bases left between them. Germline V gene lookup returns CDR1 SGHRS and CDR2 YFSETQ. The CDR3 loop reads CASRIGEQIGNEQFF. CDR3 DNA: TGCGCCAGCAGGATCGGTGAACAGATCGGGAATGAGCAGTTCTTC.

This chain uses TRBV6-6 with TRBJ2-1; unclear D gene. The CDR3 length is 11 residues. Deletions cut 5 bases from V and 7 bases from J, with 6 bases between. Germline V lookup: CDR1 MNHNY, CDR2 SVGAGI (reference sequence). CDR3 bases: TGTGCCAGCAGTCCTCTAAATGAGCAGTTCTTC. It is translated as CASSPLNEQFF.